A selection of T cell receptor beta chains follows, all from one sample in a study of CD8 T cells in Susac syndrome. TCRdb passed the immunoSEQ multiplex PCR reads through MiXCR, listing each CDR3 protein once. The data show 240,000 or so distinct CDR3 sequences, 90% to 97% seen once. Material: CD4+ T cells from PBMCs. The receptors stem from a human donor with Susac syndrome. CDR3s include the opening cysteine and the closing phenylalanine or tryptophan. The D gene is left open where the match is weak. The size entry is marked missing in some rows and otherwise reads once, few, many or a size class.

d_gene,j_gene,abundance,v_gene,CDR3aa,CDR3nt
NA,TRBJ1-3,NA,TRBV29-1,CSVEEARGGAGNTIYF,TGCAGCGTTGAAGAGGCTCGGGGGGGTGCTGGAAACACCATATATTTT
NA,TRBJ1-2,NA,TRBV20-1,CSARWAGEIGYTF,TGCAGTGCTAGATGGGCAGGGGAGATTGGCTACACCTTC
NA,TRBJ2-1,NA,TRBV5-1,CASSLGMRGADVYNEQFF,TGCGCCAGCAGCTTGGGGATGCGTGGGGCAGACGTCTACAATGAGCAGTTCTTC
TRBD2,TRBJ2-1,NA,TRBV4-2,CASSRKTSGEYNEQFF,TGTGCCAGCAGCCGGAAGACTAGCGGGGAGTACAATGAGCAGTTCTTC
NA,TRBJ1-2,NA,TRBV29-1,CSVARPPSGYTF,TGCAGCGTTGCTCGGCCTCCCTCTGGCTACACCTTC
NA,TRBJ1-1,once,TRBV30,CAWNIGPRPTEAFF,TGTGCCTGGAATATAGGGCCCCGGCCCACTGAAGCTTTCTTT
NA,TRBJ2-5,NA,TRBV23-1,CASSQSVGEGAAGTQYF,TGCGCCAGCAGTCAATCGGTTGGGGAGGGGGCTGCTGGTACCCAGTACTTC
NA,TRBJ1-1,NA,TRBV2,CASSYTGQDTEAFF,TGTGCCAGCAGTTATACAGGGCAGGACACTGAAGCTTTCTTT
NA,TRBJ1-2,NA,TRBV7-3,CASSPGSGNYGYTF,TGTGCCAGCAGCCCAGGGAGTGGTAACTATGGCTACACCTTC
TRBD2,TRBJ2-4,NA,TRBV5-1,CASSLSTGTSNIQYF,TGCGCCAGCAGCTTGTCGACCGGGACTAGCAACATTCAGTACTTC
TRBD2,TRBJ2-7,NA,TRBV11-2,CASSRLGLAIYEQYF,TGTGCCAGCAGCCGTCTCGGACTAGCGATCTACGAGCAGTACTTC
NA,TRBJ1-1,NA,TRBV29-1,CSSTGKAGALTEAFF,TGCAGCTCAACCGGAAAGGCGGGGGCACTCACTGAAGCTTTCTTT
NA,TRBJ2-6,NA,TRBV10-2,CASSPMGGTGANVLTF,TGCGCCAGCAGTCCAATGGGGGGCACTGGGGCCAACGTCCTGACTTTC
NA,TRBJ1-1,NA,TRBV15,CATSRDSGRLNTEAFF,TGTGCCACCAGCAGAGATTCTGGCAGGTTGAACACTGAAGCTTTCTTT
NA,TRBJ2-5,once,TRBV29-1,CSVGNGRGETQYF,TGCAGCGTTGGTAACGGGAGAGGAGAGACCCAGTACTTC
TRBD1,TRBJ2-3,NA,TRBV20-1,CSARDPTGVADTQYF,TGCAGTGCTAGAGATCCCACAGGGGTGGCAGATACGCAGTATTTT
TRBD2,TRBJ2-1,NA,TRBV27,CASSPQSSGRTNEQFF,TGTGCCAGCAGCCCCCAATCTAGCGGGAGGACTAATGAGCAGTTCTTC
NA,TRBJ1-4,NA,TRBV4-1,CASSHAGAAGGEKLFF,TGCGCCAGCAGCCATGCAGGGGCAGCGGGCGGCGAAAAACTGTTTTTT
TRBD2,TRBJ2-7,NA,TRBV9,CASSPGLAGGGSSPYEQYF,TGTGCCAGCAGCCCGGGACTAGCGGGAGGGGGGTCTTCCCCCTACGAGCAGTACTTC
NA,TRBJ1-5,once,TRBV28,CASTTGAYQPQHF,TGTGCCAGCACCACCGGGGCATATCAGCCCCAGCATTTT
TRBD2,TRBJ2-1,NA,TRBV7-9,CASSPSGRARNEQFF,TGTGCCAGCAGCCCCAGCGGGAGGGCCAGAAATGAGCAGTTCTTC
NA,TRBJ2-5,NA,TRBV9,CASSVEQGETQYF,TGTGCCAGCAGCGTAGAACAGGGTGAGACCCAGTACTTC
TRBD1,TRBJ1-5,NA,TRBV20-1,CSARGGQGWNQPQHF,TGCAGTGCTAGGGGGGGACAGGGGTGGAATCAGCCCCAGCATTTT
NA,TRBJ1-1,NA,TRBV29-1,CSVLYYPGAEAFF,TGCAGCGTCCTTTATTACCCGGGAGCTGAAGCTTTCTTT
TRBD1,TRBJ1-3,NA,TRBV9,CASSVGTEGNTIYF,TGTGCCAGCAGCGTCGGGACAGAAGGAAACACCATATATTTT
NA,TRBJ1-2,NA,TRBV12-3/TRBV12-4,CASNTPGDHGYTF,TGTGCCAGCAATACACCAGGGGATCATGGCTACACCTTC
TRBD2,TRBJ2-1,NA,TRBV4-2,CASSRAGGHSAEQFF,TGTGCCAGCAGCCGGGCGGGAGGGCATTCGGCTGAGCAGTTCTTC
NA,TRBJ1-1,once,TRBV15,CATSRRGREAFF,TGTGCCACCAGCAGACGAGGACGGGAAGCTTTCTTT
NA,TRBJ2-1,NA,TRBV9,CASSVDTSSSYNEQFF,TGTGCCAGCAGCGTTGACACCTCAAGCTCCTACAATGAGCAGTTCTTC
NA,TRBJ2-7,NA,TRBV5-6,CASSYRAVVEQYF,TGTGCCAGCAGCTACCGGGCGGTCGTCGAGCAGTACTTC
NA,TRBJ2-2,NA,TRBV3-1,CASSTRNTGELFF,TGTGCCAGCAGCACACGGAACACCGGGGAGCTGTTTTTT
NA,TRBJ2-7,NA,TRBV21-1,CASNQRGCAEQYF,TGTGCCAGCAACCAACGGGGCTGCGCCGAGCAGTACTTC
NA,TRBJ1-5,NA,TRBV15,CATSSRHSNQPQHF,TGTGCCACCAGCAGTAGACATAGCAATCAGCCCCAGCATTTT
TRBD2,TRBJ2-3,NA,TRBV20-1,CSASPTSGRATDTQYF,TGCAGTGCTAGTCCGACTAGCGGGAGGGCCACAGATACGCAGTATTTT
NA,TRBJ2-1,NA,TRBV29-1,CSVEWGLNNEQFF,TGCAGCGTTGAATGGGGCTTAAACAATGAGCAGTTCTTC
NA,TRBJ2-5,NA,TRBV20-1,CSLFGSSQETQYF,TGCAGTCTTTTTGGCAGCTCTCAAGAGACCCAGTACTTC
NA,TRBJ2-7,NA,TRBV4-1,CASSPPRTASGQYF,TGCGCCAGCAGCCCCCCCCGGACCGCCAGCGGGCAGTACTTC
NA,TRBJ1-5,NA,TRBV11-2,CASSLDYGDQPQHF,TGTGCCAGCAGCTTAGATTACGGGGATCAGCCCCAGCATTTT
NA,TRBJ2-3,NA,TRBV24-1,CATSDPRGTDTQYF,TGTGCCACCAGTGACCCACGAGGAACAGATACGCAGTATTTT
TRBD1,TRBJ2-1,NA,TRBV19,CATLRMGQVGAGHNEQFF,TGTGCCACCCTAAGGATGGGACAGGTAGGGGCGGGACACAATGAGCAGTTCTTC
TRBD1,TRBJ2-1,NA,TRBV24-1,CATSDYTRGTGRDEQFF,TGTGCCACCAGTGATTACACCCGGGGGACAGGGAGAGATGAGCAGTTCTTC
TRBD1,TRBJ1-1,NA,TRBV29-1,CSFDRAPDTEAFF,TGCAGCTTTGACAGGGCTCCCGACACTGAAGCTTTCTTT
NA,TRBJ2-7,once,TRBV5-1,CASSLRRDSFSYEQYF,TGCGCCAGCAGCTTGAGGCGGGACTCATTCTCCTACGAGCAGTACTTC
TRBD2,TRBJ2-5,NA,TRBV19,CASSTTGTSRKETQYF,TGTGCCAGTAGTACCACGGGGACTAGCAGGAAGGAGACCCAGTACTTC
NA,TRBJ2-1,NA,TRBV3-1,CASSQEAVTYNEQFF,TGTGCCAGCAGCCAAGAGGCAGTTACCTACAATGAGCAGTTCTTC
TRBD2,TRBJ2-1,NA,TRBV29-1,CSVGTAGGQFF,TGCAGCGTTGGGACCGCGGGGGGGCAGTTCTTC
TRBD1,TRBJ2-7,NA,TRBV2,CASKIGQGRYEQYF,TGTGCCAGCAAAATAGGACAGGGGAGGTACGAGCAGTACTTC
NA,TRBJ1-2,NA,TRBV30,CAWSVNYGYTF,TGTGCCTGGAGTGTTAACTATGGCTACACCTTC
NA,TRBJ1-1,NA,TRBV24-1,CATSSGSYEAFF,TGTGCCACCAGTTCAGGCTCCTATGAAGCTTTCTTT
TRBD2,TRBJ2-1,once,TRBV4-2,CASSQSSGSSYNEQFF,TGTGCCAGCAGCCAATCTAGCGGGAGCTCCTACAATGAGCAGTTCTTC
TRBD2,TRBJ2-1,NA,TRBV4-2,CASSQVVAGGRDEQFF,TGTGCCAGCAGCCAAGTTGTAGCGGGAGGCAGGGATGAGCAGTTCTTC
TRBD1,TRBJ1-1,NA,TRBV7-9,CASRATGGNTEAFF,TGTGCCAGCAGGGCGACAGGGGGGAACACTGAAGCTTTCTTT
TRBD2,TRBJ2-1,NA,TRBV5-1,CASSLAGDSYNEQFF,TGCGCCAGCAGCTTAGCGGGAGACTCCTACAATGAGCAGTTCTTC